This TCR beta chain comes out of a study of vaccination and CD4 T cells after COVID-19. In germline, CDR1 is MNHEY, CDR2 SVGEGT. V lost 6 bases to trimming and J lost 2 bases; unmatched junction nucleotides: 7. The CDR3 is 15 amino acids. Treatment: roughly ten-day PBMC culture with coronavirus spike peptide pools or control peptides (ViraFEST assay). Peptide pools at roughly 11 ug/ml stimulated 2 million or so PBMCs per well with 10 IU/ml IL-2. This clonotype was counted between two and nine times. Its antigen is unknown. CD4+ T cells that had been cultured provided DNA sequenced with the Oncomine TCR Beta short-read assay. Genomic DNA was taken out of cultured CD4+ T cells by extraction. TCRdb recomputed calls from the PCR reads with MiXCR, one row per CDR3 protein. Here the sample spans about 20,000 distinct CDR3 sequences, just under 55% being singletons.

This sequence originates from a human donor who had recovered from COVID-19. Material for sequencing was CD4+ T cells from blood, cultured in vitro. This chain connects TRBV6-2 or TRBV6-3 to TRBJ1-3, with 7 bases lining up with TRBD1. The CDR3 spells CASRTPGTAGNTIYF. The DNA for the CDR3 is TGTGCCAGCAGAACCCCCGGGACAGCTGGAAACACCATATATTTT.